This T cell receptor (beta chain) is drawn from a study of blood T cells in healthy people across ages (dated by TCRdb to the mid-2010s). At the level of the whole study: In model experiments, template switching captured about one uniquely barcoded TCR beta cDNA molecule for every two T cells. Donors were grouped into four age groups: young (average approximately 15 years), middle-aged (approximately 41), aged (over 55) and long-lived (approximately 82). For two donors (one aged 18 to 30 and one aged 80 or older), the study analyzed two additional independent replicas of 1 million unique cDNA reads from the same blood draw. To track age-related changes in TCR beta repertoire diversity, the study relied on deep sequencing normalized with unique cDNA molecular identifiers.

Library construction relied on 5' RACE. The sequencer was an Illumina HiSeq 2500. A second roughly 6 to 12 cycle PCR used a sample-barcoded 5' primer and a J-beta primer mix. A unique molecular identifier was introduced onto each TCR beta cDNA molecule by a template-switch 5' adaptor carrying 12 random nucleotides. Each sample yielded at least 3 million CDR3-containing paired-end reads. The Mint cDNA synthesis kit, primed by a TRBC-specific oligonucleotide, was used to synthesize first-strand cDNA from all RNA. After uracil-DNA glycosylase treatment, a first 18-cycle PCR used universal primers M1SS and BC2_uni_R on all cDNA. On the study's bioinformatics: For normalization, 1 million high-quality reads, each with a distinct molecular identifier, were randomly selected from each sample. Instead of being binned into consensus sequences, reads that shared molecular identifiers were thrown out. MiTCR, set to a Q25 quality threshold and the strictest error-elimination algorithm, was used for CDR3 identification, clonotype clustering and error correction. A nonparametric unseen species model with Euler transformation was used to estimate lower-bound total TCR beta diversity. TCRdb reprocessed the public reads (quality trimming at Q25 with fastp, clone calling with MiXCR) and kept in-frame beta chains. For every CDR3 protein sequence, its rows merge into one entry that carries the most common genes and DNA. TCRdb's processing, not the authors', yielded these V and J calls. The sample records 750,000 to 1,000,000 distinct CDR3 sequences, about 27% of which are singletons. The ten top clones hold 10% of the sample.

Systemically healthy Caucasian individuals from Russia, approximately 39 in total and aged about 6 to 100 years, were included as donors. Each donor gave approximately 9.3 milliliters of peripheral blood, collected into EDTA-treated Vacutainer tubes. Ficoll-Paque density-gradient centrifugation was used to isolate PBMCs, with at least 6 million per sample. Trizol reagent was used to extract total RNA from PBMCs, with at least 5 micrograms per sample. Naive CD45RAhigh/CD27high T cell percentages were measured by flow cytometry on a PBMC aliquot from every donor. As for this clonotype: Its cognate antigen has yet to be identified. No much larger clone exists at a distance of one base, and base qualities are not known.

V is pared back by 1 base and J by 3 bases, with 12 bases lying between the germline termini. Reading from cysteine to phenylalanine, the CDR3 counts 15 amino acids. Only the CDR3 region is kept as DNA, spanning 45 bases read in frame from base 1. The research as a whole found: The long-lived group showed more naive CD4+ T cells, fewer expanded clones and increased TCR diversity than the aged group, suggesting age selection. Because profiling used bulk unsorted PBMCs, naive and antigen-experienced compartments could not be compared conclusively. Estimates of total diversity based on one million sequenced T cells were considered lower bounds and underestimates. There was a strong correlation between observed TCR beta diversity and the percentage of naive T cells measured by flow cytometry. The CMV infection status of donors was not known, potentially confounding age-related changes in expanded clonotypes. As age increased, observed TCR beta diversity per million T cells dropped in a roughly linear way, and a significant reduction was already evident by age about 40.

The same specimen was also included in a second study, on T cells of mothers and their children. As the second study states: Nine systemically healthy Caucasian individuals, comprising three mothers and their six children, were included as donors. cDNA synthesis used all of the extracted RNA, with roughly 1.5 ug of RNA in each 15 ul reaction. Sample barcodes and 2-4 random nucleotides were added via the M1S primer in the second PCR. Over 9.5 million TCR beta CDR3 reads were obtained for each mother, and some 3 million reads were obtained for each child. Thymic selection similarly shapes TCR recombination output in related and unrelated pairs, with minor effect from inherited differences. Related mother-child pairs always showed normalized repertoire overlap that was slightly higher than in unrelated mother-child pairs, though the difference was never significant. With a sensitivity of around 97 clones per million clonotypes, no persistent microchimeric T cell clones were detected. In the study, deep NGS was used to compare the TCR beta repertoires of mothers and children, and features distinguishing related mother-child pairs from unrelated individuals were sought. On average, the children were approximately 11 +/- 4 years old, while the mothers were around 40 +/- 4 years old. After adapters were ligated using NEBNext reagents, the libraries underwent 100+100 nt paired-end sequencing on an Illumina HiSeq 2000. To prevent cross-contamination, the mother and child libraries were prepared a month apart and were sequenced in separate runs. For each donor, between about 450,000 and 2,300,000 distinct TCR beta clonotypes were identified. Naive TCR beta clonotypes were estimated from low-frequency clonotypes matched to each donor's FACS-determined naive share, without sorting.

The source of this sequence is a woman between 40 and 50 years old in good health. Material: blood. The sequence links TRBV12-3 or TRBV12-4 to TRBJ2-5; TRBD2 is perhaps the D gene, given 5 matching bases. The CDR3 protein sequence reads: CASSLVRTFKETQYF. The DNA is as follows: TGTGCCAGCAGTTTAGTCCGGACTTTCAAAGAGACCCAGTACTTC.